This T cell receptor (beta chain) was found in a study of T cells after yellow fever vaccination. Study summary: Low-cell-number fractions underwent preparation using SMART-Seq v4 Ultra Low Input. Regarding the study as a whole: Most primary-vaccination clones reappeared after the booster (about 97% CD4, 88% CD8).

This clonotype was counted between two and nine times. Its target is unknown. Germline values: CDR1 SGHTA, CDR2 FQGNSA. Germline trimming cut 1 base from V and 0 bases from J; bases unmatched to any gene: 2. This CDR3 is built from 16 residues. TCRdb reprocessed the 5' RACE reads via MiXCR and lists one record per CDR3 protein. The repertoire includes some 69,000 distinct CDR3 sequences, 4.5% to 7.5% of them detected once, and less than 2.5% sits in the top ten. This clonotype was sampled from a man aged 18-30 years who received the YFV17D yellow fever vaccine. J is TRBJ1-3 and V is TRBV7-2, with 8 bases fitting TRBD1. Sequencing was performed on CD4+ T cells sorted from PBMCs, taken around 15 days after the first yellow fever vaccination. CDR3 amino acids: CASSLDRGSSGNTIYF. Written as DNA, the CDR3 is TGTGCCAGCAGCTTAGACAGGGGGTCCTCTGGAAACACCATATATTTT.